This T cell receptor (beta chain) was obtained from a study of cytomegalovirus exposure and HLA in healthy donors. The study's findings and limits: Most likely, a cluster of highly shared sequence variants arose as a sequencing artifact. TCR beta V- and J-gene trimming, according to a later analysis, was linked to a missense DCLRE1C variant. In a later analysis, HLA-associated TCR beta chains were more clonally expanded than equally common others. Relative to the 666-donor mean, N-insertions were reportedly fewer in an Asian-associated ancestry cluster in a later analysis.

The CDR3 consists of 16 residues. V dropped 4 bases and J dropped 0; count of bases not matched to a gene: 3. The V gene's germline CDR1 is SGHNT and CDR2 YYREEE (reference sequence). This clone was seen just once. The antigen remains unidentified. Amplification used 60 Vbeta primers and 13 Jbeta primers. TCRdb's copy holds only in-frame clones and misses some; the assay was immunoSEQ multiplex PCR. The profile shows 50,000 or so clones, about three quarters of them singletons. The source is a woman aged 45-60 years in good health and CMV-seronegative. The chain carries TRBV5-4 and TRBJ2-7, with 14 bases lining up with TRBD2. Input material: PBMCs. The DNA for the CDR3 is TGTGCCAGCAGCGCAGGACTAGCGGGAGGCTCCTACGAGCAGTACTTC. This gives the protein CASSAGLAGGSYEQYF.